The clone carrying this TCR beta chain was seen a few times. Its antigen is as yet unknown. V was cut by 2 bases and J by 7 bases, with 5 bases left in between. This CDR3 has 12 residues. Germline assignment: CDR1 LGHNT and CDR2 FRNRAP. This sample is drawn from a study of T cell repertoires in cytomegalovirus infection. Study as a whole: Selected CMV epitopes included recently identified HLA-C-restricted ones as well as well-studied HLA-B-restricted ones.

TCRdb processed the reads anew with MiXCR; each CDR3 protein has one entry. The data contain about 830,000 distinct CDR3 sequences, less than 35% of them seen just once; the ten biggest clones take up 9.5% to 15%. The sequence derives from a human donor in good health (CMV status not recorded). Some clones in this sample may be carry-over from other donors' samples. Sequenced material: cultured CD8+ T cells from PBMCs, taken from culture after CMV antigen stimulation. The genes are TRBV12-5 and TRBJ2-2, with D hard to call. The CDR3 here is CASGLKVGELFF. CDR3 coding DNA: TGTGCTAGTGGTTTGAAAGTCGGGGAGCTGTTTTTT.